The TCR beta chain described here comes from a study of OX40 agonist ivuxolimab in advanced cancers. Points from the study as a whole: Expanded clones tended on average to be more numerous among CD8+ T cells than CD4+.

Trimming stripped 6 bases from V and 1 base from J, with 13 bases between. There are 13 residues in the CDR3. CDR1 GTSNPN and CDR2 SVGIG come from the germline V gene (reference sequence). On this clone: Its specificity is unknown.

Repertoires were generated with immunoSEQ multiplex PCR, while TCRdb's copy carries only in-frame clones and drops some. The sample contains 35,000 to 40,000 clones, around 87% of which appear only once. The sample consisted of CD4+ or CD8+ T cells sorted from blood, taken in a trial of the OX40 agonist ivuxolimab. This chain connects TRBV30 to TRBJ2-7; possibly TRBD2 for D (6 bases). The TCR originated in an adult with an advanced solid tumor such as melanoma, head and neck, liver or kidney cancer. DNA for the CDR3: TGTGCCTGCTCGGAGGGGATGTCCTACGAGCAGTACTTC. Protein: CACSEGMSYEQYF.